The 10 T cell receptor beta chains listed next were all sequenced from one sample in a study of T cell repertoires in cytomegalovirus infection. TCRdb passed the reads through MiXCR, listing each CDR3 protein once. The table shows 650,000 to 850,000 distinct CDR3 sequences, with under 35% occurring only once. These receptors' antigens are unknown. The input for sequencing was cultured CD8+ T cells from PBMCs, taken from culture after CMV antigen stimulation. These receptor sequences come from a human donor in good health (CMV status not recorded). Some clones in this sample may be carry-over from other donors' samples.

This clonotype showed up just once. A much larger clone lies one base from this, so it may be a read error. This rearrangement joins TRBV7-8 to TRBJ2-1; 10 bases fit TRBD1. The CDR3 totals 20 residues. CDR1 and CDR2 from the germline V gene are SGHVS and FQNEAQ. Trimming took 4 bases from V and 3 from J; bases not matched to a gene: 18. The CDR3 protein is CASSSPGQGFKNGDYNEQFF. As DNA, the CDR3 is TGTGCCAGCAGCTCGCCGGGACAGGGGTTTAAGAACGGGGACTACAATGAGCAGTTCTTC.

The table lists this clonotype with a few counts. The V and J genes are TRBV2 and TRBJ1-1; D is perhaps TRBD1 (5 bases). The V and J ends lost 7 bases and 4 bases respectively, with 13 bases between them. This CDR3 spans 13 amino acids. Per germline, CDR1 SNHLY and CDR2 FYNNEI. The CDR3 sequence is CASNADGGTEAFF. The CDR3 DNA sequence: TGTGCCAGCAACGCGGATGGGGGCACTGAAGCTTTCTTT.

The chain recombines TRBV2 with TRBJ2-7, with D maybe TRBD1 (7 bases). Per germline, CDR1 SNHLY and CDR2 FYNNEI. Trimming stripped 7 bases from V and 6 bases from J, with 13 bases between. This CDR3 spans 12 amino acids. The CDR3 spells CASTRQGGEQYF. The CDR3 DNA follows: TGTGCCAGCACCCGACAGGGAGGCGAGCAGTACTTC.

The table lists this clonotype with a few counts. V is TRBV27 and J is TRBJ2-5; a possible D gene is TRBD1 (5 bases). Germline loops: CDR1 MNHEY, CDR2 SMNVEV (reference sequence). The CDR3 totals 15 residues. V lost 0 bases and J 4 bases, leaving 12 bases between the germline ends. CDR3 region: CASSLSRAALETQYF. The CDR3, as DNA: TGTGCCAGCAGTTTATCCAGGGCCGCCCTAGAGACCCAGTACTTC.

The gene calls are TRBV4-1 and TRBJ1-2, with 9 positions matching TRBD1. The J segment lost 4 bases and the V segment lost 10 bases, leaving 7 bases of the junction unmatched. CDR3 length: 13 amino acids. Per germline, CDR1 MGHRA and CDR2 YSYEKL. CDR3 protein: CATLGTGSYGYTF. The CDR3 nucleotides are TGCGCCACCCTAGGGACAGGGAGCTATGGCTACACCTTC.

This clonotype appeared a few times. This rearrangement joins TRBV7-6 to TRBJ2-2; D is tentatively TRBD1 or TRBD2 (6 bases each). This CDR3 is built from 18 residues. Germline values: CDR1 SGHVS, CDR2 FNYEAQ. Between the trimmed V and J ends, which lost 0 bases and 1 base, there was a span of 15 bases. CDR3 amino acids: CASSLAPGAFLNTGELFF. The CDR3 bases are TGTGCCAGCAGCTTAGCGCCGGGGGCCTTTCTGAACACCGGGGAGCTGTTTTTT.

This sequence joins TRBV3-1 and TRBJ2-3, with a possible D match to TRBD2 (5 bases). The CDR3 totals 16 residues. Trimming removed 0 bases at V and 1 base at J, with 11 bases between. CDR1 LGHDT and CDR2 YNNKEL come from the germline V gene (reference sequence). For the CDR3, the DNA is TGTGCCAGCAGCCAAGATTTCGGGCGGGGCACAGATACGCAGTATTTT. This sequence encodes CASSQDFGRGTDTQYF.

This chain connects TRBV3-1 to TRBJ2-7, with D maybe TRBD1 (6 bases). The germline CDR1 and CDR2 sequences are LGHDT and YNNKEL (reference sequence). There are 15 residues in the CDR3. V lost 0 bases to trimming and J lost 2 bases, with 11 bases between them. The CDR3 is CASSQDLDRAYEQYF. For the CDR3, the DNA is TGTGCCAGCAGCCAAGATCTGGACAGAGCCTACGAGCAGTACTTC.

The gene calls are TRBV6-2 or TRBV6-3 and TRBJ1-1; TRBD1 aligns across 9 bases. Germline V lookup: CDR1 MNHEY, CDR2 SVGEGT. V shed 5 bases, J shed 0 bases, and the junction held 10 bases outside the gene matches. The CDR3 is 17 residues long. The CDR3 nucleotides read TGTGCCAGCAGTCCCCTCCGGACAGGGGTCATGAACACTGAAGCTTTCTTT. Its protein product is CASSPLRTGVMNTEAFF.

The chain uses TRBV29-1 and TRBJ1-2, with 8 bases matching TRBD1. V shed 0 bases, J shed 4 bases, and the junction held 13 bases outside the gene matches. Looked up from germline, CDR1 is SQVTM and CDR2 is ANQGSEA. The CDR3 has 17 amino acids. The CDR3 protein is CSVEDWDRIQLSYGYTF. For the CDR3, the DNA is TGCAGCGTTGAAGACTGGGACAGGATACAACTCTCCTATGGCTACACCTTC.